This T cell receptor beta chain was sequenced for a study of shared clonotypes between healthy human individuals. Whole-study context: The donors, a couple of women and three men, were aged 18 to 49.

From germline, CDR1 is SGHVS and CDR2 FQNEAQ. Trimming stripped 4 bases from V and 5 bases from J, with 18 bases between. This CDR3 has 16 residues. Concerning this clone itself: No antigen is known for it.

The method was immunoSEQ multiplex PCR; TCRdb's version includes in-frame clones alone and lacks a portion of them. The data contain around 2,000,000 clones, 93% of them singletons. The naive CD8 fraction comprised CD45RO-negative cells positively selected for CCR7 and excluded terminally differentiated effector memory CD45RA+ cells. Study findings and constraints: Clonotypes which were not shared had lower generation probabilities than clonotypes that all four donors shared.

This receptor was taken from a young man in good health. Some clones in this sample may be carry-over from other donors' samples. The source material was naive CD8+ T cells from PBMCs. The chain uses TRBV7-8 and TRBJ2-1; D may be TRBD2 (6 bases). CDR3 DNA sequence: TGTGCCAGCAGCTCCAGCGGGTCGGGGAGAGACAATGAGCAGTTCTTC. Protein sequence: CASSSSGSGRDNEQFF.